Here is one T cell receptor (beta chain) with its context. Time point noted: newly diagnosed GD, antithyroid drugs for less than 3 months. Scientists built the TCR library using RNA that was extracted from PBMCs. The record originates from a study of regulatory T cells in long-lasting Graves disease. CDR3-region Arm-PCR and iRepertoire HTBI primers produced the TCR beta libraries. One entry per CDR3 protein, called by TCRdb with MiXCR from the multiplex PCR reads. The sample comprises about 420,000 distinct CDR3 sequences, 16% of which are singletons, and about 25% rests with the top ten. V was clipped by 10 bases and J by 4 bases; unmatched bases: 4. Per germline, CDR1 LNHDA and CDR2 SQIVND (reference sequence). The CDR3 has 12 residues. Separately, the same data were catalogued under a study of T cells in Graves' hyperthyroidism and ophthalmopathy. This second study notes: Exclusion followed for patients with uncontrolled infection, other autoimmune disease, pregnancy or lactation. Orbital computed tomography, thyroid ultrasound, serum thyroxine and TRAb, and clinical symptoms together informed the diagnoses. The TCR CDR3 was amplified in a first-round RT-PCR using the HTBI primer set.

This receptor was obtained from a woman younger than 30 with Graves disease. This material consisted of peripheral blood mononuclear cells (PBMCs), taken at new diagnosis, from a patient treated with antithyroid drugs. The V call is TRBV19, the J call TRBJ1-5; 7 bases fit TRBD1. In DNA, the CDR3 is TGTGCCACCGCAGGGGGGAATCAGCCCCAGCATTTT. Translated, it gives CATAGGNQPQHF.